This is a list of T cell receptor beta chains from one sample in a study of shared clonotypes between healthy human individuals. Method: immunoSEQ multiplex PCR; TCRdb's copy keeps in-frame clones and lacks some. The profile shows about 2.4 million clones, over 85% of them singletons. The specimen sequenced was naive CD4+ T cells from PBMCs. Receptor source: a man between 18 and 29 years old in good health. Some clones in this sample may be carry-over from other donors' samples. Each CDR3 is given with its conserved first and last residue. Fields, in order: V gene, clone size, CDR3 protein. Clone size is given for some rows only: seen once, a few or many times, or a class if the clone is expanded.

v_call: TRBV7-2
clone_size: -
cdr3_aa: CASRREASYNEQFF

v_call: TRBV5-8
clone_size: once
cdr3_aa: CASSTGWDRSYEQYF

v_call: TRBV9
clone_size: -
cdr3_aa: CASSSRASAGAPYEQYF

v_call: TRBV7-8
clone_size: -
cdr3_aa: CASSLVVSGTEQYF

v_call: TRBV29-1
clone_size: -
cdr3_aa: CSVESSNRGTWSIQYF

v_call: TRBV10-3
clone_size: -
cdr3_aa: CAISGSTGQGASGELFF

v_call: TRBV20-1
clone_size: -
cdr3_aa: CSAARAGEAFF

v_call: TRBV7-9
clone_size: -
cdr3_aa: CASSHELAGGIYEQYF

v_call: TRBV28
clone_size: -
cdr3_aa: CASSLRGGTEAFF

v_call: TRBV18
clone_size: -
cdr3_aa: CASSPYVGTYEQYF

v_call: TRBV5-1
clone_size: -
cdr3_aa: CASSPGQGIYNSPLHF

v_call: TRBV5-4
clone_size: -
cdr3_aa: CASSLVGGEEKLFF

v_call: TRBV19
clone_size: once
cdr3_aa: CASSLGTPQSNQPQHF

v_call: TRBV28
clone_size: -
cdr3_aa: CASSFQGAESNYGYTF

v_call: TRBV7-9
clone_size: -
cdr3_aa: CASSTLVLTDTQYF

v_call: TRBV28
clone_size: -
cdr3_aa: CASSTRTGGVYGYTF

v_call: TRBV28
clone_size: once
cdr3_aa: CASSFWRGHGYTF

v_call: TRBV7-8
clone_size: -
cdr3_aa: CASSNRDRGSGNTIYF

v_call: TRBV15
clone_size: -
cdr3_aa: CATSIPRGLAGDGTGELFF

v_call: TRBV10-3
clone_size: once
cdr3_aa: CATRGTGTPYEQYF

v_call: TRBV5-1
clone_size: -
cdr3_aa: CASSQDRFVAGNNEQFF

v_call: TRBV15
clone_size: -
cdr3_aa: CATHKWGAQYNEQFF

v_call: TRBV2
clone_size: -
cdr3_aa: CATKPPGLAGGYEQYF

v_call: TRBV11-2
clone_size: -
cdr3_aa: CASRTAEKPLEQYF

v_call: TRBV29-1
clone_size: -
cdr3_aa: CSVEPGTGGEQYF

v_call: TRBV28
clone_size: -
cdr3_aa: CASSPDGNYGYTF

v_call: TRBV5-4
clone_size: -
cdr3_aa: CASSPGRREMAGELFF

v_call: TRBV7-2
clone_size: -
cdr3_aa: CASSLALDRPYGYTF

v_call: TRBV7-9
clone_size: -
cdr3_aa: CASSFGADPATDTQYF

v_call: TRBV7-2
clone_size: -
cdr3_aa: CASSHPGQSPTGELFF

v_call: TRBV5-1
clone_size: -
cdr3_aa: CASSLSRGKDEKLFF

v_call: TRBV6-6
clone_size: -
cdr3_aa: CASSYWRGSDTQYF